The 16 T cell receptor beta chains below come from one sample, sequenced in a study of blood T cells in healthy people across ages. The use of a sample-barcoded 5' primer and a J-beta primer mix characterized a second PCR of roughly 6 to 11 cycles. TCRdb re-called the 5' RACE reads with MiXCR, one entry per CDR3 protein. The sample includes about 1.7 million distinct CDR3 sequences, 28% of them seen just once. The sequenced material came from blood. Receptors were obtained from a woman aged 30 to 39 in good health.

A few counts support this clonotype. The chain couples TRBV20-1 to TRBJ2-1; a weak D match, TRBD2 (6 bases). The CDR3 extends over 15 amino acids. V lost 0 bases and J 5 bases, leaving 14 bases between the germline ends. Germline V lookup: CDR1 DFQATT, CDR2 SNEGSKA (reference sequence). The CDR3 nucleotides are TGCAGTGCTAGAGATCTGGGGACTGGAAACAATGAGCAGTTCTTC. As protein: CSARDLGTGNNEQFF.

The chain has TRBV24-1 and TRBJ1-5; no clear D. Between the trimmed V and J ends, which lost 5 bases and 7 bases, there was a span of 8 bases. There are 12 residues in the CDR3. Germline CDR1 and CDR2: KGHDR and SFDVKD. Here the CDR3 DNA reads TGTGCCACCAGTGGGGCCGGACAGCCCCAGCATTTT. Amino acid sequence: CATSGAGQPQHF.

A note on this clonotype: One junction end disagrees with the germline gene, perhaps due to a read error. The chain couples TRBV15 to TRBJ1-2; no clear D. Germline lookup yields CDR1 LNHNV and CDR2 YYDKDF (reference sequence). The CDR3 sequence is 15 residues long. The CDR3 DNA reads as TGTGCCACCAGCAGAGAAGAGGCGGATATGTATGGCCACACCTTC. Its protein is CATSREEADMYGHTF.

The count of this clonotype is one. Relative to the germline gene, one junction end is altered; a read error may explain this. V is TRBV5-6 and J is TRBJ2-1, with D tentatively TRBD1 (8 bases). CDR1 SGHDT and CDR2 YYEEEE come from the germline V gene. The CDR3 is 18 amino acids. Here the CDR3 reads CTSSTPGQASGIVWEQFF. DNA of the CDR3: TGTACCAGCAGCACACCGGGACAGGCGAGCGGGATAGTATGGGAGCAGTTCTTC.

This clonotype was recorded a few times. This chain links TRBV27 with TRBJ2-3; D is undetermined. The CDR3 extends over 13 amino acids. Germline CDR1 MNHEY, CDR2 SMNVEV (reference sequence). Trimming removed 3 bases from V and 6 bases from J, with 10 bases in between. In DNA form, the CDR3 reads TGTGCCAGCAGTTTCGAGGCTGCGGATACGCAGTATTTT. As protein: CASSFEAADTQYF.

This clonotype was counted ten times or more. The gene calls are TRBV6-6 and TRBJ2-1; D ambiguous. CDR3 length: 15 amino acids. The V end lost 5 bases, the J end lost 6 bases, and 17 bases lay between the germline ends. Per germline, CDR1 MNHNY and CDR2 SVGAGI (reference sequence). The CDR3 sequence is CASSPGTSIGNEQFF. The CDR3 coding sequence is TGTGCCAGCAGTCCCGGCACGTCAATAGGCAATGAGCAGTTCTTC.

CDR3 nucleotides: TGTGCCAGCAGTTACGAAGCGGGGACAGATACGCAGTATTTT. Amino acid sequence: CASSYEAGTDTQYF. The chain has TRBV6-5 and TRBJ2-3; 7 bases align to TRBD2. Germline V gene sequence: CDR1 MNHEY, CDR2 SVGAGI. Unmatched junction bases numbered 2, after V lost 2 bases and J lost 3 bases. There are 14 residues in the CDR3.

The chain is built from TRBV5-5 and TRBJ2-5; D not resolved. Between the trimmed V and J ends, which lost 4 bases and 2 bases, there was a span of 12 bases. CDR1 is SGHKS, CDR2 YYEKEE, per germline (reference sequence). The CDR3 consists of 14 residues. CDR3 DNA sequence: TGTGCCAGCAGCCCTATCCCACAACAAGAGACCCAGTACTTC. Translating it yields CASSPIPQQETQYF. Drawing the rest from reference TRBV5-5 and TRBJ2-5, the complete variable domain is DAGVTQSPTHLIKTRGQQVTLRCSPISGHKSVSWYQQVLGQGPQFIFQYYEKEERGRGNFPDRFSARQFPNYSSELNVNALLLGDSALYLCASSPIPQQETQYFGPGTRLLVL.

This clonotype has only a few counts. J is TRBJ1-2 and V is TRBV7-2, with unresolved D. The CDR3 is 14 residues long. The V gene's germline CDR1 is SGHTA and CDR2 FQGNSA. Trimming stripped 6 bases from V and 0 bases from J, with 11 bases between. CDR3 sequence (DNA): TGTGCCAGCAGACCCACACCAGCTAACTATGGCTACACCTTC. Translation gives CASRPTPANYGYTF. Filled out from reference TRBV7-2 and TRBJ1-2, the complete variable domain reads GAGVSQSPSNKVTEKGKDVELRCDPISGHTALYWYRQSLGQGLEFLIYFQGNSAPDKSGLPSDRFSAERTGGSVSTLTIQRTQQEDSAVYLCASRPTPANYGYTFGSGTRLTVV.

The chain joins TRBV28 to TRBJ1-2, with D possibly TRBD1 on 5 matching bases. Germline CDR1 MDHEN, CDR2 SYDVKM. Trimming removed 6 bases at V and 5 bases at J, with 13 bases between. This CDR3 is 13 amino acids long. DNA of the CDR3: TGTGCCAGCAGACAGGTCCTAGGGTATGGCTACACCTTC. Translation gives CASRQVLGYGYTF.

This clonotype was detected a few times. V gene TRBV29-1 combines with J gene TRBJ2-1, with 8 positions matching TRBD1. The J segment lost 1 base and the V segment lost 1 base, leaving 3 bases of the junction unmatched. The germline CDR1 and CDR2 sequences are SQVTM and ANQGSEA. This CDR3 has 15 residues. In DNA, the CDR3 is TGCAGCGTTGAAGTGACAGGGGCTTCCTACAATGAGCAGTTCTTC. It translates to CSVEVTGASYNEQFF.

This clonotype was found a few times. V and J are TRBV7-8 and TRBJ1-6; the match to TRBD1 covers 7 bases. This CDR3 contains 15 residues. The junction had 2 bases not matched to a gene; V was cut back by 0 bases and J by 6 bases. The germline V gene has CDR1 SGHVS and CDR2 FQNEAQ. CDR3 nucleotides: TGTGCCAGCAGCTTAGCGCAGGGGGTTAATTCACCCCTCCACTTT. Its translation is CASSLAQGVNSPLHF.

The gene calls are TRBV7-2 and TRBJ2-2; 15 bases align to TRBD2. Germline-derived CDR1 and CDR2 are SGHTA and FQGNSA. Trimming took 5 bases from V and 7 from J; bases not matched to a gene: 5. The CDR3 covers 16 residues. Here the CDR3 DNA reads TGTGCCAGCAGCCTCGGGACTAGCGGGAGGTTCGGGGAGCTGTTTTTT. Amino acid sequence: CASSLGTSGRFGELFF.

This chain uses TRBV19 with TRBJ2-1, with 8 positions matching TRBD2. V dropped 5 bases and J dropped 10; count of bases not matched to a gene: 7. The V gene's germline CDR1 is LNHDA and CDR2 SQIVND (reference sequence). The CDR3 contains 13 residues. Here the CDR3 DNA reads TGTGCCAGTAGTGTGTTAGCGGGATTGGAGCAGTTCTTC. Protein: CASSVLAGLEQFF.

The chain couples TRBV9 to TRBJ2-7, with 8 positions matching TRBD2. Germline V lookup: CDR1 SGDLS, CDR2 YYNGEE. The V segment lost 4 bases and the J segment 7 bases; nucleotides outside the gene matches: 13. The CDR3 contains 15 residues. In DNA form, the CDR3 reads TGTGCCAGCAGCACTAGCGGAACCTCCCACAATGAGCAGTACTTC. This codes for CASSTSGTSHNEQYF.

The rearrangement joins TRBV5-1 to TRBJ2-3; D is ambiguous. Trimming removed 5 bases from V and 6 bases from J, with 16 bases in between. The V gene's germline CDR1 is SGHRS and CDR2 YFSETQ. The CDR3 totals 14 residues. CDR3 DNA: TGCGCCAGCAGAACCGGGCCTAGAGCTGATACGCAGTATTTT. Protein product: CASRTGPRADTQYF.